The entry below describes one T cell receptor (beta chain). The data are from a study of blood T cell repertoires in COVID-19. Study at large: PBMCs, B-cell-depleted T cells, or T cells were the source of the cDNA or gDNA that made up the material.

Participants reported their clinical history, and cohort assignment relied on those reports. Exposed volunteers were people who met a COVID-19 case within 2 weeks before study entry. Per germline, CDR1 SGHNT and CDR2 YYREEE (reference sequence). CDR3 length: 14 amino acids. Trimming cost V 1 base and J 5 bases, with 9 bases left between them. Per the authors' pipeline: For nucleated cells, counts were estimated from reference gene primer amplification. Generated by immunoSEQ multiplex PCR, the TCRdb table keeps only in-frame clones and is missing some. V, J and clone size are those of that table, while D and trimming were read from the DNA. Of around 320,000 clones listed, nearly 90% are singletons.

The sequenced sample consisted of PBMCs or T cells enriched from blood (not recorded which). The TCR comes from a woman between 50 and 59 years old who had been exposed to COVID-19. V and J are TRBV5-4 and TRBJ2-2; tentative D call: TRBD1 (5 bases). The CDR3 DNA follows: TGTGCCAGCAGCTTGCAGGGTGGAACCGGGGAGCTGTTTTTT. As protein: CASSLQGGTGELFF.